What follows are 7 T cell receptor beta chains derived from one specimen sequenced in a study of blood T cells in healthy people across ages. Together with a sample-barcoded 5' primer, a J-beta primer mix was included in a second PCR lasting roughly 6 to 12 cycles. MiXCR, run by TCRdb on the 5' RACE reads, gives a single entry per CDR3 protein. The sample records some 1,800,000 distinct CDR3 sequences, about two fifths being singletons. The sequenced material came from blood. The receptors here all came from a human donor in good health.

The chain employs TRBV5-1 and TRBJ2-1; 7 bases line up with TRBD2. This CDR3 has 13 residues. Unmatched junction bases numbered 3, after V lost 4 bases and J lost 5 bases. Germline assignment: CDR1 SGHRS and CDR2 YFSETQ. The CDR3 DNA is TGCGCCAGCAGCGAGCTAGCGGACAATGAGCAGTTCTTC. Amino acids: CASSELADNEQFF.

The chain has TRBV5-1 and TRBJ2-1; D uncertain. CDR3 length: 16 residues. Trimming cost V 0 bases and J 0 bases, with 10 bases left between them. In germline, CDR1 is SGHRS, CDR2 YFSETQ. DNA of the CDR3: TGCGCCAGCAGCTTGGCCCCCCTGAGCTCCTACAATGAGCAGTTCTTC. It codes for CASSLAPLSSYNEQFF.

This clonotype was seen a handful of times. This chain connects TRBV12-3 or TRBV12-4 to TRBJ2-1, with TRBD2 as a possible D gene (6 bases). Trimming removed 6 bases at V and 0 bases at J, with 15 bases between. CDR3 size: 16 residues. The CDR3 region has the DNA TGTGCCAGCAGACAGTTTTTAGCGGACTCCTACAATGAGCAGTTCTTC. It is translated as CASRQFLADSYNEQFF.

V gene TRBV5-5 combines with J gene TRBJ2-1; D gene ambiguous. This CDR3 comprises 15 residues. Deletions cut 2 bases from V and 5 bases from J, with 14 bases between. Looked up from germline, CDR1 is SGHKS and CDR2 is YYEKEE (reference sequence). The DNA of the CDR3 is TGTGCCAGCAGCTTCTCGGGCGAGCCTGACAATGAGCAGTTCTTC. Its translation is CASSFSGEPDNEQFF.

The chain has TRBV11-2 and TRBJ2-3; D might be TRBD2 (6 bases). The CDR3 is made up of 15 amino acids. The V end lost 5 bases, the J end lost 1 base, and 13 bases lay between the germline ends. Per the germline V gene, CDR1 is SGHAT and CDR2 is FQNNGV. The CDR3 DNA reads as TGTGCCAGCAGCCCCCTGCGGGGTCGCACAGATACGCAGTATTTT. It specifies CASSPLRGRTDTQYF.

J is TRBJ2-1 and V is TRBV7-9, with no clear D. This CDR3 is 15 amino acids long. V lost 5 bases and J 8 bases, leaving 19 bases between the germline ends. Germline assignment: CDR1 SEHNR and CDR2 FQNEAQ (reference sequence). For the CDR3, the DNA is TGTGCCAGCAGCCCAAGGTCTACCTCTGGGTATGAGCAGTTCTTC. Its translation is CASSPRSTSGYEQFF.

V is TRBV20-1 and J is TRBJ2-1, with 10 nucleotides matching TRBD2. CDR3 length equals 14 residues. V gave up 5 bases and J gave up 10 bases; unmatched junction bases: 11. CDR1 is DFQATT and CDR2 is SNEGSKA in the germline V gene (reference sequence). The CDR3 protein is CSAPGTSVDGEQFF. The CDR3 DNA is TGCAGTGCTCCCGGGACTAGCGTAGACGGGGAGCAGTTCTTC.